The rows below give T cell receptor beta chains drawn from one sample of a study of cytomegalovirus exposure and HLA in healthy donors. This table comes from immunoSEQ multiplex PCR, and its TCRdb copy is limited to in-frame clones, with some not included. This table holds roughly 100,000 clones, around 80% found once. Input material: PBMCs. These receptors all come from a woman under 30 in good health and CMV-seropositive. Each CDR3 is given with its conserved first and last residue. Fields, in order: clone size, D gene, J gene, V gene, CDR3 protein, CDR3 DNA. D genes are given only for firm matches. A row's size may be missing; if present it is once, few, many or a size class.

abundance: few
d_gene: TRBD2
j_gene: TRBJ2-7
v_gene: TRBV5-1
CDR3aa: CASTVAGESYEQYF
CDR3nt: TGCGCCAGCACCGTCGCGGGAGAGTCCTACGAGCAGTACTTC

abundance: -
d_gene: -
j_gene: TRBJ1-2
v_gene: TRBV5-6
CDR3aa: CASSPQTDLRTF
CDR3nt: TGTGCCAGCAGCCCACAGACAGATTTACGCACCTTC

abundance: -
d_gene: TRBD2
j_gene: TRBJ2-1
v_gene: TRBV7-6
CDR3aa: CASSSQAGGSGNEQFF
CDR3nt: TGTGCCAGCAGCTCCCAAGCGGGAGGAAGTGGCAATGAGCAGTTCTTC

abundance: -
d_gene: TRBD2
j_gene: TRBJ2-3
v_gene: TRBV13
CDR3aa: CASSPPGLAPYF
CDR3nt: TGTGCCAGCAGCCCGCCGGGACTAGCCCCGTATTTT

abundance: -
d_gene: TRBD1
j_gene: TRBJ2-3
v_gene: TRBV2
CDR3aa: CASSFTGGTDTQYF
CDR3nt: TGTGCCAGCAGTTTCACAGGGGGCACAGATACGCAGTATTTT

abundance: -
d_gene: -
j_gene: TRBJ2-5
v_gene: TRBV5-6
CDR3aa: CASILWAGRETQYF
CDR3nt: TGTGCCAGCATACTATGGGCGGGACGGGAGACCCAGTACTTC

abundance: -
d_gene: -
j_gene: TRBJ1-4
v_gene: TRBV6-5
CDR3aa: CASRSLGEEKLFF
CDR3nt: TGTGCCAGCAGGTCCTTGGGCGAGGAAAAACTGTTTTTT

abundance: -
d_gene: -
j_gene: TRBJ2-3
v_gene: TRBV5-1
CDR3aa: CASSLDGRTDTQYF
CDR3nt: TGCGCCAGCAGCCTAGACGGCCGCACAGATACGCAGTATTTT

abundance: -
d_gene: TRBD2
j_gene: TRBJ2-1
v_gene: TRBV4-2
CDR3aa: CASSQTGTSTNEQFF
CDR3nt: TGTGCCAGCAGCCAAACCGGGACTAGCACTAATGAGCAGTTCTTC

abundance: -
d_gene: TRBD2
j_gene: TRBJ2-7
v_gene: TRBV30
CDR3aa: CAWSVWRTSGISARGYEQYF
CDR3nt: TGCGCCTGGAGTGTATGGCGGACTAGCGGGATCTCAGCAAGGGGCTACGAGCAGTACTTC

abundance: -
d_gene: TRBD2
j_gene: TRBJ2-1
v_gene: TRBV2
CDR3aa: CASRAGTSGYNEQFF
CDR3nt: TGTGCCAGCAGGGCCGGGACTAGCGGGTACAATGAGCAGTTCTTC

abundance: -
d_gene: -
j_gene: TRBJ1-4
v_gene: TRBV27
CDR3aa: CASSARLVANEKLFF
CDR3nt: TGTGCCAGCAGTGCCCGTTTAGTGGCTAATGAAAAACTGTTTTTT

abundance: -
d_gene: -
j_gene: TRBJ1-5
v_gene: TRBV28
CDR3aa: CASSLVGPPVGPNQPQHF
CDR3nt: TGTGCCAGCAGTTTAGTCGGTCCGCCGGTGGGGCCCAATCAGCCCCAGCATTTT

abundance: -
d_gene: TRBD1
j_gene: TRBJ1-1
v_gene: TRBV30
CDR3aa: CAWTLGTGGVGTEAFF
CDR3nt: TGTGCCTGGACCCTCGGGACAGGGGGCGTAGGCACTGAAGCTTTCTTT

abundance: -
d_gene: -
j_gene: TRBJ1-2
v_gene: TRBV6-7
CDR3aa: CASSYPQGFAGYTF
CDR3nt: TGTGCCAGCAGTTACCCTCAGGGTTTCGCTGGCTACACCTTC

abundance: -
d_gene: TRBD1
j_gene: TRBJ1-4
v_gene: TRBV2
CDR3aa: CASGRQGIGEKLFF
CDR3nt: TGTGCCAGCGGCCGACAGGGAATAGGTGAAAAACTGTTTTTT

abundance: -
d_gene: TRBD2
j_gene: TRBJ2-5
v_gene: TRBV9
CDR3aa: CASSVSGGQETQYF
CDR3nt: TGTGCCAGCAGCGTGAGCGGGGGCCAAGAGACCCAGTACTTC

abundance: -
d_gene: -
j_gene: TRBJ2-7
v_gene: TRBV28
CDR3aa: CASSLSTRTSEQYF
CDR3nt: TGTGCCAGCAGTTTATCGACTAGGACGTCCGAGCAGTACTTC

abundance: few
d_gene: TRBD1
j_gene: TRBJ1-1
v_gene: TRBV5-1
CDR3aa: CASSAGTVNTEAFF
CDR3nt: TGCGCCAGCAGCGCCGGGACAGTAAACACTGAAGCTTTCTTT

abundance: -
d_gene: -
j_gene: TRBJ2-3
v_gene: TRBV7-2
CDR3aa: CASSLVAVTDTQYF
CDR3nt: TGTGCCAGCAGCTTAGTGGCAGTCACAGATACGCAGTATTTT

abundance: -
d_gene: -
j_gene: TRBJ1-3
v_gene: TRBV28
CDR3aa: CASSLGQRSSGNTIYF
CDR3nt: TGTGCCAGCAGTTTGGGACAACGGAGCTCTGGAAACACCATATATTTT

abundance: -
d_gene: TRBD1
j_gene: TRBJ1-1
v_gene: TRBV5-1
CDR3aa: CASSTGGREAFF
CDR3nt: TGCGCCAGCAGCACAGGGGGTCGGGAAGCTTTCTTT

abundance: -
d_gene: -
j_gene: TRBJ2-2
v_gene: TRBV29-1
CDR3aa: CSVEDVGGPNTGELFF
CDR3nt: TGCAGCGTTGAGGACGTTGGAGGTCCGAACACCGGGGAGCTGTTTTTT

abundance: once
d_gene: -
j_gene: TRBJ2-2
v_gene: TRBV6-6
CDR3aa: CASSYSGSDTGELFF
CDR3nt: TGTGCCAGCAGTTACTCCGGGAGTGACACCGGGGAGCTGTTTTTT

abundance: few
d_gene: -
j_gene: TRBJ2-2
v_gene: TRBV28
CDR3aa: CASNYKVARQDTGELFF
CDR3nt: TGTGCCAGCAATTATAAAGTTGCCCGTCAGGACACCGGGGAGCTGTTTTTT

abundance: -
d_gene: TRBD1
j_gene: TRBJ2-7
v_gene: TRBV6-1
CDR3aa: CASSADRTSYEQYF
CDR3nt: TGTGCCAGCAGTGCGGACAGGACCTCCTACGAGCAGTACTTC

abundance: -
d_gene: TRBD1
j_gene: TRBJ2-5
v_gene: TRBV19
CDR3aa: CASSLGTVAQETQYF
CDR3nt: TGTGCCAGTAGTCTCGGGACAGTCGCTCAAGAGACCCAGTACTTC

abundance: -
d_gene: -
j_gene: TRBJ2-1
v_gene: TRBV5-6
CDR3aa: CASSGGLSYNEQFF
CDR3nt: TGTGCCAGCAGCGGCGGTCTATCCTACAATGAGCAGTTCTTC

abundance: -
d_gene: -
j_gene: TRBJ2-5
v_gene: TRBV28
CDR3aa: CASTVQGQFEETQYF
CDR3nt: TGTGCCAGCACCGTGCAAGGACAGTTTGAAGAGACCCAGTACTTC

abundance: -
d_gene: TRBD1
j_gene: TRBJ1-5
v_gene: TRBV11-2
CDR3aa: CASSLDRGNQPQHF
CDR3nt: TGTGCCAGCAGCTTGGACAGGGGCAATCAGCCCCAGCATTTT

abundance: -
d_gene: TRBD1
j_gene: TRBJ2-6
v_gene: TRBV6-7
CDR3aa: CASSYSSNRGLPGANVLTF
CDR3nt: TGTGCCAGCAGTTACTCGAGCAACAGGGGGCTTCCTGGGGCCAACGTCCTGACTTTC